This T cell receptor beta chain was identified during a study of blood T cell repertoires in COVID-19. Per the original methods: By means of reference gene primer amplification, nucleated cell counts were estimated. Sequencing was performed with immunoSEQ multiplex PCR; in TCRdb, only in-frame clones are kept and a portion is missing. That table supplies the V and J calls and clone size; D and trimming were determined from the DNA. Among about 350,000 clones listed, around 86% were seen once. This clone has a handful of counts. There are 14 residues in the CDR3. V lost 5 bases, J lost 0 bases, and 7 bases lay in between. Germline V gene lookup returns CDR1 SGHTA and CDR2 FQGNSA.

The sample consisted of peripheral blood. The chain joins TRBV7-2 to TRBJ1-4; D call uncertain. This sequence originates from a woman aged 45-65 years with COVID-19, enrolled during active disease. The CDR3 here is CASSPSPTNEKLFF. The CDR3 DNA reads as TGTGCCAGCAGCCCCTCCCCAACTAATGAAAAACTGTTTTTT.